The clone carrying this T cell receptor (beta chain) came up once. This sample is drawn from a study of blood T cell repertoires in COVID-19. The overall study: Italy, Spain and the United States were the sources of the convalescent and acute COVID-19 samples. The cDNA or gDNA used as material had been derived from T cells, B-cell-depleted T cells, or PBMCs.

V lost 2 bases and J 0 bases, leaving 4 bases between the germline ends. CDR1 and CDR2 from the germline V gene are SGHTA and FQGTGA. This CDR3 is built from 13 residues. Per the original methods: How many nucleated cells were present was estimated from reference gene primer amplification. Produced via immunoSEQ multiplex PCR; TCRdb's table is partial and in-frame only. V, J and clone size are those of that table, while D and trimming were read from the DNA. In the table there are just under 50,000 clones, about 92% of which are singletons. The sequencing sample was made of peripheral blood. The chain combines TRBV7-3 with TRBJ1-1; D is unresolved. This sequence originates from a human donor in a cohort sampled during active COVID-19. The CDR3 spells CASSLQMNTEAFF. The DNA for the CDR3 is TGTGCCAGCAGCTTACAAATGAACACTGAAGCTTTCTTT.